Detailed here is one T cell receptor (beta chain). Libraries were prepared by immunoSEQ multiplex PCR; TCRdb keeps only in-frame clonotypes and omits some of them. In the table there are over 150,000 clones, just under 95% of which are singletons. This specimen comes from a study of control samples from healthy donors and cancer patients. The CDR3 extends over 19 amino acids. V trimming: 7 bases; J trimming: 0 bases; junction bases outside the gene matches: 12. V gene TRBV23-1 combines with J gene TRBJ2-2; 12 nucleotides line up with TRBD1. TRBV23-1 is an ORF, with its function uncertain. Input material: blood. This receptor was identified in a man aged 40-50 years in good health. The CDR3 region is CASNRGGTGGSANTGELFF. CDR3 DNA sequence: TGCGCCAGCAATAGGGGCGGGACAGGGGGCTCGGCGAACACCGGGGAGCTGTTTTTT.